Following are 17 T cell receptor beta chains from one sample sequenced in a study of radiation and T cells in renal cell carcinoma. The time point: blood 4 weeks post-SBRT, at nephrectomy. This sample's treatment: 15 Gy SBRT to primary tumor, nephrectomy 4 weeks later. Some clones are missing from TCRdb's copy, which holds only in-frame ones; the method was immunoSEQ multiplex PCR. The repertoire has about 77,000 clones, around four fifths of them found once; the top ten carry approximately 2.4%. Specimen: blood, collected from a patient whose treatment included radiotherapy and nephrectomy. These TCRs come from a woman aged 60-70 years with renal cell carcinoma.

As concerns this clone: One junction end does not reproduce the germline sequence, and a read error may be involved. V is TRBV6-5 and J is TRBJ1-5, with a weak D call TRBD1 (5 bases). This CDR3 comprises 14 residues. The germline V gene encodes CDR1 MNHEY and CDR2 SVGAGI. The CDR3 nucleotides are TGTGCCAGCAGTGCAGACAGTTCTAATCAGTCCCAGCATTTT. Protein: CASSADSSNQSQHF.

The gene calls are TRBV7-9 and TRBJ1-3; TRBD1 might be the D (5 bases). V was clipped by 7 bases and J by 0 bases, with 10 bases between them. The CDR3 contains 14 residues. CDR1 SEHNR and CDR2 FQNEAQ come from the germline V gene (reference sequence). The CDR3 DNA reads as TGTGCCAGCAAGAAGGGGAACTCTGGAAACACCATATATTTT. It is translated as CASKKGNSGNTIYF.

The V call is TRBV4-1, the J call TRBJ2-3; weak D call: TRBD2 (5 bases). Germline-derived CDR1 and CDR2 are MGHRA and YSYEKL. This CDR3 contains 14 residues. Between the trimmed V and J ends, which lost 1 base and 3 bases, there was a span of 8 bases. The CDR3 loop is CASSQVEVTDTQYF. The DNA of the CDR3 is TGCGCCAGCAGCCAAGTGGAGGTGACAGATACGCAGTATTTT.

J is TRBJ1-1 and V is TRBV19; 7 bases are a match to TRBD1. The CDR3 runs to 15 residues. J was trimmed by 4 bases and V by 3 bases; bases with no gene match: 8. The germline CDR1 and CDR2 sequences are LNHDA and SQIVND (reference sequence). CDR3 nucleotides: TGTGCCAGTAGTATCTTGACAGGGTTGCGCACTGAAGCTTTCTTT. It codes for CASSILTGLRTEAFF.

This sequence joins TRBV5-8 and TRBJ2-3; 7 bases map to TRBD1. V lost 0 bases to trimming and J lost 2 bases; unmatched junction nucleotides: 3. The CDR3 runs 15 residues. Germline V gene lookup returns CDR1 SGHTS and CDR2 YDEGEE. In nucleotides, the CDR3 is TGTGCCAGCAGCTTGGCAACAGGGGCCACAGATACGCAGTATTTT. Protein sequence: CASSLATGATDTQYF. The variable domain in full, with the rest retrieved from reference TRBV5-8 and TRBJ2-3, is EAGVTQSPTHLIKTRGQQATLRCSPISGHTSVYWYQQALGLGLQFLLWYDEGEERNRGNFPPRFSGRQFPNYSSELNVNALELEDSALYLCASSLATGATDTQYFGPGTRLTVL.

The CDR3 region is CAGSAGVGYEQYF. DNA of the CDR3: TGTGCCGGATCGGCGGGGGTTGGCTACGAGCAGTACTTC. The V and J genes are TRBV28 and TRBJ2-7, with 7 nucleotides matching TRBD2. The CDR3 contains 13 residues. The V gene end was trimmed by 11 bases and the J gene end by 3 bases; junction bases not matched to a gene: 10. In germline, CDR1 is MDHEN, CDR2 SYDVKM.

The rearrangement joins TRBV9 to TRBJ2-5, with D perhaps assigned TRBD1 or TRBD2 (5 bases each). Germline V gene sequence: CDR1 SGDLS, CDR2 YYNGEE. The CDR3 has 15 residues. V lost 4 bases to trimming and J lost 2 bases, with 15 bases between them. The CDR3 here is CASSYTRDAQETQYF. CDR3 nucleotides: TGTGCCAGCAGCTATACCCGGGACGCACAAGAGACCCAGTACTTC.

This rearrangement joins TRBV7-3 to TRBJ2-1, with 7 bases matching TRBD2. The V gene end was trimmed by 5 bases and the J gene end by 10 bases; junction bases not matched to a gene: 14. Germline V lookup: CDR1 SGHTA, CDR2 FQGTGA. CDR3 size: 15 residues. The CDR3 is CASSPASGGAGEQFF. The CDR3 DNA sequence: TGTGCCAGCAGCCCCGCTAGCGGCGGAGCGGGGGAGCAGTTCTTC.

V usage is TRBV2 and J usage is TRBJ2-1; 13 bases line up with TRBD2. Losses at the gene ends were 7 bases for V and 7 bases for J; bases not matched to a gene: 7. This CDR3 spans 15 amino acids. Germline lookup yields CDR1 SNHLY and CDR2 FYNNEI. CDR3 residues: CASTPRLAGGNEQFF. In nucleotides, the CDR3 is TGTGCCAGCACCCCTCGACTAGCGGGGGGTAATGAGCAGTTCTTC.

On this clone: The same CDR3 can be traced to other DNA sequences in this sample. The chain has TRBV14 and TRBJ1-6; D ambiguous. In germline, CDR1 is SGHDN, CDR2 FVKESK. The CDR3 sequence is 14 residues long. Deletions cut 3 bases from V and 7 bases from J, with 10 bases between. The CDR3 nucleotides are TGTGCCAGCAGCCAGGGGAGGGAAAATTCACCCCTCCACTTT. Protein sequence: CASSQGRENSPLHF.

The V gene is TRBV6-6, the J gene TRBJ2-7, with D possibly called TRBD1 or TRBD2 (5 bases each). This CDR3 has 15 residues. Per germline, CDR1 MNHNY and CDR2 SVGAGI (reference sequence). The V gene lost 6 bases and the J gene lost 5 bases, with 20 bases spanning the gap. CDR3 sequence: CASSDGRGNGNEQYF. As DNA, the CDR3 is TGTGCCAGCAGCGACGGTAGGGGTAACGGGAACGAGCAGTACTTC.

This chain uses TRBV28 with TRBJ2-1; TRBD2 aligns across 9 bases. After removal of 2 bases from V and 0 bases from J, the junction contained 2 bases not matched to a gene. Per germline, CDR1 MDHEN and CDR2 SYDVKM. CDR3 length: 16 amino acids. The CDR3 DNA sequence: TGTGCCAGCAGTTTAATTAGCGGGGGCTCCTACAATGAGCAGTTCTTC. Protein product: CASSLISGGSYNEQFF.

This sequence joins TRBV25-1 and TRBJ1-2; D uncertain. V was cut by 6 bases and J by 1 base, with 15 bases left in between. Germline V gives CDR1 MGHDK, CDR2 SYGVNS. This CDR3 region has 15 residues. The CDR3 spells CASRDRGFDNYGYTF. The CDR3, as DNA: TGTGCCAGCAGGGACCGAGGATTCGATAACTATGGCTACACCTTC.

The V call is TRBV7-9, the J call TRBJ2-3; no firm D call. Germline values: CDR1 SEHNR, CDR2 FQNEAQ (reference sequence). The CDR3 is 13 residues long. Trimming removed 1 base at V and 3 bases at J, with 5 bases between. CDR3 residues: CASSLDGTDTQYF. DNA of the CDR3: TGTGCCAGCAGCTTAGATGGAACAGATACGCAGTATTTT.

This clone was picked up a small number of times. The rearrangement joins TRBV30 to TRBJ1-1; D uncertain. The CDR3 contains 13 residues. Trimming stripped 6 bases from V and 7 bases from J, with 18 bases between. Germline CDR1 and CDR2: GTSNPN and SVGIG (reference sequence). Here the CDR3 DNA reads TGTGCCTGTTGGATAAAGGGCAGAGTTGAAGCTTTCTTT. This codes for CACWIKGRVEAFF.

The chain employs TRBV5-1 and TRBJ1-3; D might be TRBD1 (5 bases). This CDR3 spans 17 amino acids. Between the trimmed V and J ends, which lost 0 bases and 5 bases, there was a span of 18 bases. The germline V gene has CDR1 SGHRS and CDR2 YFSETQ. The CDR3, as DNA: TGCGCCAGCAGCTTGGCCTCGGGGGGTTCAACCCGAAACACCATATATTTT. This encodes CASSLASGGSTRNTIYF. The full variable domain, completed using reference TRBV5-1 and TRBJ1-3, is KAGVTQTPRYLIKTRGQQVTLSCSPISGHRSVSWYQQTPGQGLQFLFEYFSETQRNKGNFPGRFSGRQFSNSRSEMNVSTLELGDSALYLCASSLASGGSTRNTIYFGEGSWLTVV.

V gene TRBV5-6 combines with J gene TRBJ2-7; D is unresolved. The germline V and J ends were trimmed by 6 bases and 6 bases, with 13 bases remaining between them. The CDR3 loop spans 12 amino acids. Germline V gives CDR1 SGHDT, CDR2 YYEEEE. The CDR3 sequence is CASNVPGSEQYF. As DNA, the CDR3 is TGTGCCAGCAACGTCCCCGGTTCCGAGCAGTACTTC.